This T cell receptor beta chain was identified during a study of blood T cell repertoires in COVID-19. Only in-frame clones appear in the TCRdb table, and some are missing; sequencing was by immunoSEQ multiplex PCR. The sample yields roughly 230,000 clones, about 86% seen once. CDR3 length: 14 amino acids. CDR1 KGHSH and CDR2 LQKENI come from the germline V gene. V was pared by 3 bases and J by 6 bases, with 11 bases between. Sample: peripheral blood. The chain combines TRBV18 with TRBJ2-2, with D possibly matching TRBD1 (6 bases). The TCR comes from a man aged 50 to 60 with active or convalescent COVID-19. CDR3 residues: CASSPAQGPGELFF. Written as DNA, the CDR3 is TGTGCCAGCTCACCCGCCCAGGGGCCCGGGGAGCTGTTTTTT. The full variable domain, completed using reference TRBV18 and TRBJ2-2, is NAGVMQNPRHLVRRRGQEARLRCSPMKGHSHVYWYRQLPEEGLKFMVYLQKENIIDESGMPKERFSAEFPKEGPSILRIQQVVRGDSAAYFCASSPAQGPGELFFGEGSRLTVL.